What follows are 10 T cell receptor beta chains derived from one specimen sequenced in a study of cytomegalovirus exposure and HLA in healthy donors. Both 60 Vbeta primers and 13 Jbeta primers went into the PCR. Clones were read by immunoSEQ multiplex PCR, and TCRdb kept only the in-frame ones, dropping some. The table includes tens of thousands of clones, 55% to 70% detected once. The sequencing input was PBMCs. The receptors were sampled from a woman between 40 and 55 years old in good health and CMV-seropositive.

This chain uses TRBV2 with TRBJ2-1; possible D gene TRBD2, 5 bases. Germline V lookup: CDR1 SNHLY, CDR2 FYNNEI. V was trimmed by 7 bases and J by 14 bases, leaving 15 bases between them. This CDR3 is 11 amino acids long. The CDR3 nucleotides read TGTGCCAGCACCCTGGCCACCGGGGAGTTCTTC. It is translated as CASTLATGEFF.

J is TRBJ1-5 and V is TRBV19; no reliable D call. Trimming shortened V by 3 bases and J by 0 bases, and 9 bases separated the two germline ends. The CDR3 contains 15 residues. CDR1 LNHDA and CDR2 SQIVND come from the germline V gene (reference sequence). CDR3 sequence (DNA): TGTGCCAGTAGTATCCAGGCTGATAGCAATCAGCCCCAGCATTTT. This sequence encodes CASSIQADSNQPQHF.

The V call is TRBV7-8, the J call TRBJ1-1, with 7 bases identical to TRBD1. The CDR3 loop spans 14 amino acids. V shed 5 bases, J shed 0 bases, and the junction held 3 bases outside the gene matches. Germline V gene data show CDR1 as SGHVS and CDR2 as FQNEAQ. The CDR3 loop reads CASSPDRVNTEAFF. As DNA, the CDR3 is TGTGCCAGCAGCCCCGACAGGGTGAACACTGAAGCTTTCTTT.

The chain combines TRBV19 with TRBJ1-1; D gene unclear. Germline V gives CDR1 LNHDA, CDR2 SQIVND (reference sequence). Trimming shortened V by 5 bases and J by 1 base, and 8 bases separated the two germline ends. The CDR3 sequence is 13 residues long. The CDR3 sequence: CASSAQRNTEAFF. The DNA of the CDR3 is TGTGCCAGTAGTGCACAGAGGAACACTGAAGCTTTCTTT.

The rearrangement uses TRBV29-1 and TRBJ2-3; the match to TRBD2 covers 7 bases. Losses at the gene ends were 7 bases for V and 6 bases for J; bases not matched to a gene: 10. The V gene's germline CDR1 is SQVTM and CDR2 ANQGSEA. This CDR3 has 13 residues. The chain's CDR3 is CSARDYRQDTQYF. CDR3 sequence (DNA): TGCAGCGCCCGGGACTACCGTCAGGATACGCAGTATTTT.

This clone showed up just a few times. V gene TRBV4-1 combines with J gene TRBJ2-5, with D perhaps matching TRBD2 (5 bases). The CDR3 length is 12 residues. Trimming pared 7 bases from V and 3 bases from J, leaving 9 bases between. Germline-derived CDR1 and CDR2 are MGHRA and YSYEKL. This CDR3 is CASKGAEETQYF. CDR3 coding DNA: TGCGCCAGCAAAGGAGCGGAAGAGACCCAGTACTTC.

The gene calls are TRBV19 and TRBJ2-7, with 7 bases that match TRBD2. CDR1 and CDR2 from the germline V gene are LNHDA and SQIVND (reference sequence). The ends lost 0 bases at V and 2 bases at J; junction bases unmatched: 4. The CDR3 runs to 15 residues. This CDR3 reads CASSIEGTTPYEQYF. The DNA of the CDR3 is TGTGCCAGTAGTATAGAAGGGACTACCCCCTACGAGCAGTACTTC.

In DNA, the CDR3 is TGCGCCAGCAGCTTGACAGGGGGGGAGACCCAGTACTTC. Its protein is CASSLTGGETQYF. The chain carries TRBV5-1 and TRBJ2-5; 8 nucleotides line up with TRBD1. The CDR3 covers 13 residues. J was trimmed by 5 bases and V by 1 base; bases with no gene match: 1. Germline V lookup: CDR1 SGHRS, CDR2 YFSETQ.

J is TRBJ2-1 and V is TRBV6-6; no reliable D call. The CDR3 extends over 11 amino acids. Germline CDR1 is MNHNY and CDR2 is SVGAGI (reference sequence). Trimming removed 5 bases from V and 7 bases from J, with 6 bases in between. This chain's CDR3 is CASSPRNEQFF. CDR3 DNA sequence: TGTGCCAGCAGTCCTAGGAATGAGCAGTTCTTC.

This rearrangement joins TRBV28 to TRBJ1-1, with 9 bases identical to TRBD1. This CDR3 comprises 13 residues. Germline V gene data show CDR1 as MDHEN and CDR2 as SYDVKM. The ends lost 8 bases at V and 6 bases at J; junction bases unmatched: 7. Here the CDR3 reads CASGTGSVAEAFF. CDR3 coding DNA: TGTGCCAGCGGGACAGGGTCGGTAGCTGAAGCTTTCTTT.